Below, 3 T cell receptor beta chains from the same sample are listed, as sequenced in a study of cytomegalovirus exposure and HLA in healthy donors. With 60 Vbeta and 13 Jbeta primers, the PCR was carried out. Sequencing used immunoSEQ multiplex PCR; TCRdb keeps in-frame clones, though not all of them. This table holds over 150,000 clones. The sample consisted of PBMCs. These receptors were obtained from a boy aged 5 to 17 in good health and CMV-seronegative.

The V call is TRBV2, the J call TRBJ2-1; TRBD2 matches 9 bases. The CDR3 runs to 15 residues. In germline, CDR1 is SNHLY, CDR2 FYNNEI. Germline trimming cut 9 bases from V and 4 bases from J; bases unmatched to any gene: 10. The CDR3 here is CASNWASGEYNEQFF. DNA for the CDR3: TGTGCCAGTAATTGGGCTAGCGGGGAGTACAATGAGCAGTTCTTC.

This chain joins TRBV5-1 and TRBJ1-2; 8 nucleotides line up with TRBD1. CDR3 size: 13 residues. CDR1 is SGHRS and CDR2 is YFSETQ in the germline V gene. J was trimmed by 6 bases and V by 4 bases; bases with no gene match: 5. CDR3 in DNA: TGCGCCAGCAGCCCCGGACAGGGAAATGGCTACACCTTC. Its protein is CASSPGQGNGYTF.

The chain couples TRBV7-2 to TRBJ2-3, with 8 positions matching TRBD2. The V and J ends lost 0 bases and 2 bases, in that order; junction bases with no gene match: 4. The CDR3 totals 16 residues. Germline CDR1 SGHTA, CDR2 FQGNSA. This CDR3 is CASSLARAGATDTQYF. The CDR3 coding sequence is TGTGCCAGCAGCTTAGCCCGAGCGGGGGCCACAGATACGCAGTATTTT.